The clone carrying this T cell receptor (beta chain) was seen a handful of times. Its antigen is unidentified. The library gave individual cDNA molecules unique molecular identifiers. TCRdb reanalysed the RACE reads using MiXCR and keeps one entry per CDR3 protein. The sample includes 350,000 or so distinct CDR3 sequences, about 7% of them seen just once. V was trimmed by 10 bases and J by 0 bases, leaving 16 bases between them. Germline values: CDR1 KGHDR, CDR2 SFDVKD. The CDR3 extends over 15 amino acids. This sample is drawn from a study of human T cells and chemical hapten exposure. Study background: 2% DPC applied to a 2 cm by 2 cm arm area sensitized donors. TCR yields per sample varied, mainly owing to small pooled library volume differences.

Sample time point: patch test 1, 2 weeks after DPC sensitization. Treatment indicated: therapeutic diphenylcyclopropenone sensitization with weekly scalp DPC. Findings and limits, study-wide: Patch test scores rose with PT1 expanded TCR counts, a positive correlation.

The chain employs TRBV24-1 and TRBJ2-3; D gene uncertain. The material was whole blood, obtained in connection with sensitization to the hapten diphenylcyclopropenone (DPC). The clonotype was recovered from a woman aged 18-29 years with alopecia areata. Some clones in this sample may be carry-over from other donors' samples. The DNA of the CDR3 is TGTGCCACTCCGGCTAAAGGCTCTAGCACAGATACGCAGTATTTT. Its protein is CATPAKGSSTDTQYF.